Sequencing of this T cell receptor (beta chain) was carried out in a study of regulatory T cells in long-lasting Graves disease. Study results and caveats: Those with persistent Graves' had less TCR diversity than newly diagnosed patients.

With iRepertoire HTBI primers and Arm-PCR of CDR3 regions, TCR beta libraries were built. TCRdb used MiXCR to reprocess the multiplex PCR reads, holding one entry per CDR3 protein. The table has about 660,000 distinct CDR3 sequences, 25% to 35% seen once. As to time point: persistent/refractory GD, antithyroid drugs over 5 years with positive TRAb. PBMCs were the source of the RNA used for TCR sequencing. Diagnosing Graves' disease relied on the American Thyroid Association guidelines. Those enrolled as patients came out of an endocrinology department in Xi'an, China. With regard to this clonotype: Its matching antigen is unknown.

This sequence originates from a female donor with Graves disease. Sequences were derived from peripheral blood mononuclear cells (PBMCs), sampled when the disease was refractory, from a patient treated with antithyroid drugs.

The CDR3 here is CASSGRDRGLGANVLTF. As DNA, the CDR3 is TGTGCCAGTAGTGGCCGGGACAGGGGGCTTGGGGCCAACGTCCTGACTTTC. The chain recombines TRBV19 with TRBJ2-6; 12 bases line up with TRBD1. In germline, CDR1 is LNHDA, CDR2 SQIVND (reference sequence). J gave up 3 bases and V 5 bases, and 5 bases lay outside the gene matches. The CDR3 is made up of 17 amino acids. Full variable domain (missing parts from reference TRBV19 and TRBJ2-6): DGGITQSPKYLFRKEGQNVTLSCEQNLNHDAMYWYRQDPGQGLRLIYYSQIVNDFQKGDIAEGYSVSREKKESFPLTVTSAQKNPTAFYLCASSGRDRGLGANVLTFGAGSRLTVL.